This T cell receptor (beta chain) was sequenced for a study of blood T cell repertoires in COVID-19. Study summary: The United States, Italy and Spain supplied acute and convalescent COVID-19 samples. PBMCs, B-cell-depleted T cells, or T cells were the source of the cDNA or gDNA that made up the material.

Authors' data handling: Amplification from reference gene primers served as the basis for estimated nucleated cell counts. Assay used: immunoSEQ multiplex PCR; TCRdb lists only in-frame clones, some missing. V and J calls and clone size follow that table, whereas D and trimming were derived from the DNA. This sample has 120,000 to 150,000 clones; 81% occur once, and the top ten carry approximately 8.4%. The CDR3 extends over 13 amino acids. V lost 5 bases to trimming and J lost 5 bases, with 12 bases between them. Germline CDR1 is SGHVS and CDR2 is FQNEAQ. This receptor was identified in a human donor with acute or convalescent COVID-19. The donor label of this sample is uncertain. Sequenced sample: peripheral blood. This chain joins TRBV7-8 and TRBJ1-2; D is unclear. This CDR3 is CASSPGRTYGYTF. CDR3 nucleotide sequence: TGTGCCAGCAGCCCTGGACGGACTTATGGCTACACCTTC.